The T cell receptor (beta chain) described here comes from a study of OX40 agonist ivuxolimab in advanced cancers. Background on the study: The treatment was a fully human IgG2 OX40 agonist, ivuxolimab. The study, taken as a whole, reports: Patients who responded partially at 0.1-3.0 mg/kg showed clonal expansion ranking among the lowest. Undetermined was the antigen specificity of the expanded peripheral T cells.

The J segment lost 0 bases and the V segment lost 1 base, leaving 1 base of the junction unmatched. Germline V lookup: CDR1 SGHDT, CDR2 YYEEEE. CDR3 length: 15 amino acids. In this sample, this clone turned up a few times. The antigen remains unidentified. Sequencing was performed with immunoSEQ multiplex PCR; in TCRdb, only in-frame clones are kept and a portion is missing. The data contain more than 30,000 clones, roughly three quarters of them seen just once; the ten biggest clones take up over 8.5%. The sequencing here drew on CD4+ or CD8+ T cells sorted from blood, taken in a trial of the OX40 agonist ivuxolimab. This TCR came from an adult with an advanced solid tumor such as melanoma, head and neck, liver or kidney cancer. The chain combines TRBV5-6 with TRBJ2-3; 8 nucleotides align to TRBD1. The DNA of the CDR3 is TGTGCCAGCAGCTTGAGGACAGGGAGCACAGATACGCAGTATTTT. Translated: CASSLRTGSTDTQYF.